Included here is one TCR beta chain sequence, with context. TCRdb re-called the 5' RACE reads; one entry per CDR3 protein, DNA not given. Recorded for this sample: about 260,000 distinct CDR3 sequences. CDR3 length: 15 residues. Looked up from germline, CDR1 is LNHNV and CDR2 is YYDKDF (reference sequence). The sample comes from a study of T cells expressing NK-cell markers. Study summary: Seven of the eight sequenced donors were HCMV-seropositive; one was seronegative.

The sequence came from a young man in good health. The chain carries TRBV15 and TRBJ2-1; the D gene TCRdb calls, TRBD1, cannot be checked with no DNA. Sequencing input: blood T cells: a sorted CD56 or NKG2C T cell subset, CD4+ or CD8+ T cells, or bulk PBMC T cells (not recorded which). The CDR3 is CATSRDPLRDNEQFF.